These 10 T cell receptor beta chains share one sample of origin, sequenced in a study of Ad26.COV2.S vaccination and SARS-CoV-2 variants. Clones were read by immunoSEQ multiplex PCR, and TCRdb kept only the in-frame ones, dropping some. Of hundreds of thousands of clones in the sample, 92% were seen once. Sample: peripheral blood, taken after recovery from COVID-19. These receptors were taken from a human donor who had recovered from COVID-19.

This clone was recorded only once. The chain couples TRBV10-3 to TRBJ1-2; TRBD1 might be the D (6 bases). The CDR3 has 13 residues. V was pared by 8 bases and J by 6 bases, with 16 bases between. The germline V gene encodes CDR1 ENHRY and CDR2 SYGVKD. Here the CDR3 DNA reads TGTGCCATCGCATTAAGGGCAGGGGATGGCTACACCTTC. Residues: CAIALRAGDGYTF.

V is TRBV10-2 and J is TRBJ1-1, with D possibly matching TRBD1 (6 bases). The V end was cut by 3 bases, the J end by 5 bases, with 13 bases between. Germline V CDR1 and CDR2: WSHSY, SAAADI. The CDR3 loop spans 14 amino acids. The CDR3 reads CASSEPGQGTEAFF. As DNA, the CDR3 is TGCGCCAGCAGTGAACCAGGGCAGGGGACTGAAGCTTTCTTT.

The chain is built from TRBV5-4 and TRBJ2-3, with 9 bases matching TRBD2. The CDR3 is 15 residues long. Trimming took 0 bases from V and 10 from J; bases not matched to a gene: 9. Germline V lookup: CDR1 SGHNT, CDR2 YYREEE (reference sequence). CDR3 loop: CASSLAPSGEFPQYF. CDR3 DNA sequence: TGTGCCAGCAGCTTGGCCCCTAGCGGGGAATTTCCGCAGTATTTT.

This chain connects TRBV6-2 or TRBV6-3 to TRBJ1-5; D is undetermined. V lost 5 bases to trimming and J lost 0 bases, with 11 bases between them. The CDR3 is 15 amino acids. The germline CDR1 and CDR2 sequences are MNHEY and SVGEGT. The chain's CDR3 is CASSLSGYSNQPQHF. CDR3 nucleotide sequence: TGTGCCAGCAGTCTAAGCGGGTATAGCAATCAGCCCCAGCATTTT.

The chain carries TRBV18 and TRBJ1-5; weak D call: TRBD1 (5 bases). The CDR3 totals 15 residues. The V gene lost 3 bases and the J gene lost 1 base, with 10 bases spanning the gap. Per germline, CDR1 KGHSH and CDR2 LQKENI. The CDR3 nucleotides read TGTGCCAGCTCACCGGGGGGGGACAGCAATCAGCCCCAGCATTTT. Residues: CASSPGGDSNQPQHF.

The chain links TRBV7-2 to TRBJ2-3, with 7 bases identical to TRBD1. CDR1 and CDR2 (germline): SGHTA, FQGNSA. CDR3 length: 15 amino acids. J lost 4 bases, V lost 3 bases, and 7 bases had no gene match. Here the CDR3 reads CASSFIAQGADTQYF. The CDR3 DNA is TGTGCCAGCAGCTTTATAGCGCAGGGGGCAGATACGCAGTATTTT.

This clone was recorded only once. This rearrangement joins TRBV5-1 to TRBJ1-1; D not certain. Germline V lookup: CDR1 SGHRS, CDR2 YFSETQ. V lost 6 bases, J lost 6 bases, and 15 bases lay in between. The CDR3 has 13 amino acids. The CDR3 sequence is CASTDVRVSEAFF. In DNA, the CDR3 is TGCGCCAGCACAGACGTGCGAGTCTCTGAAGCTTTCTTT.

V is TRBV13 and J is TRBJ1-6; a possible D gene is TRBD1 (5 bases). Trimming left V 3 bases short and J 10 bases short, with 13 bases between. The CDR3 spans 14 residues. Germline assignment: CDR1 PRHDT and CDR2 FYEKMQ (reference sequence). The CDR3 reads CASSLRGADSPLHF. CDR3 in DNA: TGTGCCAGCAGCTTGCGAGGGGCTGACTCACCCCTCCACTTT.

This clone showed up just a few times. The chain links TRBV19 to TRBJ1-2; the D is unclear. Between the trimmed V and J ends, which lost 9 bases and 6 bases, there was a span of 20 bases. Germline V gives CDR1 LNHDA, CDR2 SQIVND (reference sequence). The CDR3 runs 14 residues. CDR3 sequence (DNA): TGTGCCAGCAACTTAGGACTAGCGTCGGATGGCTACACCTTC. It encodes CASNLGLASDGYTF.

The rearrangement uses TRBV19 and TRBJ1-5; weak D call: TRBD1 (6 bases). The V end was cut by 6 bases, the J end by 5 bases, with 14 bases between. Germline V lookup: CDR1 LNHDA, CDR2 SQIVND (reference sequence). The CDR3 consists of 14 residues. CDR3 DNA: TGTGCCAGTAGCCCCGGGACAAGCCATCAGCCCCAGCATTTT. It translates to CASSPGTSHQPQHF.